This TCR beta chain originates from a study of human T cells and chemical hapten exposure. Study information: Minor pooled library volume differences mainly drove per-sample TCR yield variation.

V shed 4 bases and J 0 bases; nucleotides not matched to a gene: 2. The CDR3 covers 13 residues. Germline values: CDR1 SQVTM, CDR2 ANQGSEA. From whole blood left unfractionated, total RNA was extracted. Findings of the study overall: No shift was seen in TCRs above 1 in 1000 frequency with DPC sensitization.

The sample holds a few counts of this clonotype. What it binds is not known. Individual cDNA molecules (in the library) carried attached unique molecular identifiers. Authors' methods: Sample TCR counts, which ranged from roughly 20,000 to 750,000, had a median of approximately 95,000. From the 5' RACE reads, TCRdb called clonotypes with MiXCR, one entry per CDR3 protein. The V and J calls were not made by the authors but by TCRdb's processing. Of about 81,000 distinct CDR3 sequences in the sample, roughly 7.7% were seen once. V is TRBV29-1 and J is TRBJ1-1, with 7 bases that match TRBD1. This TCR was sampled from a male donor in good health. CDR3 bases: TGCAGCGTTGCTAGGGGGCTGAACACTGAAGCTTTCTTT. It yields the protein CSVARGLNTEAFF.